The next 9 T cell receptor beta chains were all read from a single sample in a study of T cell responses to AZD1222 COVID-19 vaccine. Only in-frame clones appear in the TCRdb table, and some are missing; sequencing was by immunoSEQ multiplex PCR. Of some 190,000 clones in the sample, over 80% were seen once. The source material was peripheral blood, sampled on day 0 of AZD1222 vaccination. The receptors shown here come from an adult in good health.

The V and J genes are TRBV27 and TRBJ1-1; tentatively, D is TRBD1 (6 bases). The CDR3 runs to 13 residues. With 6 bases removed from V and 4 bases from J, the gap between germline ends came to 12 bases. Germline V gives CDR1 MNHEY, CDR2 SMNVEV (reference sequence). The DNA for the CDR3 is TGTGCCAGCAGCCAGGGAGGGGGCACTGAAGCTTTCTTT. Amino acids: CASSQGGGTEAFF.

The chain couples TRBV20-1 to TRBJ2-5; 9 bases are a match to TRBD2. After removal of 3 bases from V and 2 bases from J, the junction contained 7 bases not matched to a gene. There are 15 residues in the CDR3. The germline gives CDR1 DFQATT, CDR2 SNEGSKA (reference sequence). The CDR3 loop is CSASSPSGTQETQYF. DNA for the CDR3: TGCAGTGCTAGTTCCCCTAGCGGGACTCAAGAGACCCAGTACTTC.

This chain uses TRBV7-2 with TRBJ2-1; 8 bases map to TRBD2. Germline V gene lookup returns CDR1 SGHTA and CDR2 FQGNSA. After removal of 5 bases from V and 3 bases from J, the junction contained 6 bases not matched to a gene. There are 15 residues in the CDR3. For the CDR3, the DNA is TGTGCCAGCAGCGCGAGCGGGGGCTACTACAATGAGCAGTTCTTC. The encoded protein is CASSASGGYYNEQFF.

This sequence joins TRBV21-1 and TRBJ1-6. TRBV21-1 is given as a pseudogene. The CDR3 is 13 residues long. The CDR3 region has the DNA TGTGCCAGCAGCACCGCCCTAGGAAACCTCCTCCACTTT. It specifies CASSTALGNLLHF.

This clone has only one observation. The gene calls are TRBV4-2 and TRBJ2-3; 10 positions agree with TRBD2. Per germline, CDR1 LGHNA and CDR2 YNFKEQ. The CDR3 has 17 residues. V dropped 1 base and J dropped 1; count of bases not matched to a gene: 5. In DNA, the CDR3 is TGTGCCAGCAGCCAAGTCCTAGGGACTAGCGGCACAGATACGCAGTATTTT. Amino acid sequence: CASSQVLGTSGTDTQYF.

The V and J genes are TRBV25-1 and TRBJ2-2, with D possibly TRBD1 on 5 matching bases. The CDR3 has 16 amino acids. Trimming removed 3 bases from V and 5 bases from J, with 16 bases in between. Germline-derived CDR1 and CDR2 are MGHDK and SYGVNS. This CDR3 is CASSDVSGSRTGELFF. The CDR3 DNA reads as TGTGCCAGCAGTGATGTCTCAGGGTCGCGGACCGGGGAGCTGTTTTTT. Variable domain in full (rest from reference TRBV25-1 and TRBJ2-2): EADIYQTPRYLVIGTGKKITLECSQTMGHDKMYWYQQDPGMELHLIHYSYGVNSTEKGDLSSESTVSRIRTEHFPLTLESARPSHTSQYLCASSDVSGSRTGELFFGEGSRLTVL.

This clone was seen just once. This chain links TRBV27 with TRBJ2-7, with no clear D. The CDR3 is made up of 15 amino acids. The germline gives CDR1 MNHEY, CDR2 SMNVEV (reference sequence). V gave up 8 bases and J gave up 2 bases, with 19 bases separating them. CDR3 nucleotide sequence: TGTGCCAGCCGCATACCCGGTGGCGGAGCCTACGAGCAGTACTTC. This codes for CASRIPGGGAYEQYF.

The chain uses TRBV20-1 and TRBJ2-5; D unresolved. With 3 bases removed from V and 5 bases from J, the gap between germline ends came to 7 bases. Looked up from germline, CDR1 is DFQATT and CDR2 is SNEGSKA (reference sequence). The CDR3 has 11 residues. CDR3 amino acids: CSASVVETQYF. The CDR3 DNA reads as TGCAGTGCTAGCGTCGTTGAGACCCAGTACTTC.

The V and J genes are TRBV19 and TRBJ2-7; 9 nucleotides match TRBD2. With 5 bases clipped from V and 2 bases from J, the junction kept 4 bases outside the gene matches. CDR1 LNHDA and CDR2 SQIVND come from the germline V gene (reference sequence). This CDR3 contains 14 residues. CDR3 nucleotides: TGTGCCAGTAGTCTTATAGCGGGGGCCTACGAGCAGTACTTC. Translation gives CASSLIAGAYEQYF.